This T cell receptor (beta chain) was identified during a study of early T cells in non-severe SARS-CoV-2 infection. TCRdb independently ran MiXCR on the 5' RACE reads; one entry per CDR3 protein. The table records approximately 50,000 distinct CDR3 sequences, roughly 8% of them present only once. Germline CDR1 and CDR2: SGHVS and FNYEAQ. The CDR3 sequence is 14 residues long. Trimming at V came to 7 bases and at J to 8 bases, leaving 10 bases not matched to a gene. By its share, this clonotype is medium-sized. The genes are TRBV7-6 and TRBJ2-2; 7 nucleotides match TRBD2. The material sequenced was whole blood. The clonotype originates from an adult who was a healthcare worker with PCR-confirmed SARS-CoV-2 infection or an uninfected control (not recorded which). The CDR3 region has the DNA TGTGCCAGCAACCTAGGGACTACGTCAGGGGAGCTGTTTTTT. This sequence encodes CASNLGTTSGELFF.